This TCR beta chain was profiled in a study of control samples from healthy donors and cancer patients (dated by TCRdb to 2020 to 2022). Preparation of the library involved the immunoSEQ multiplex PCR assay. The table was pulled from immuneACCESS by TCRdb, which kept in-frame rearrangements only. Such tables lose some clones; where checked, under half of the loss comes from unresolved V genes, and the rest has no known cause. This sample lists around 74,000 clones; around 92% were detected once. 5.5% to 6.5% of the sample is held by the ten biggest clonotypes. Regarding this clone: Its antigen is not yet known. Germline and junction disagree at one end, which may indicate a read error.

The CDR3 runs 12 amino acids, cysteine and phenylalanine included. The read is trimmed to its CDR3 DNA, 36 bases read in frame from base 1. Per the germline V gene, KGHDR is the CDR1 and SFDVKD is the CDR2. The source is a woman between 55 and 75 years old in good health. The chain is assembled from TRBV24-1 and TRBJ2-3; no D segment can be confidently identified. Sequences were obtained from blood. Here is the DNA: TGTGCCGCCAGTGATCCGGCAGATACGCAGTATTTT. The encoded protein is CAASDPADTQYF.